Given below is one T cell receptor beta chain in context. Germline CDR1 SNHLY, CDR2 FYNNEI. V was clipped by 6 bases and J by 1 base, with 15 bases between them. The CDR3 runs 15 residues. Measured with immunoSEQ multiplex PCR; TCRdb has only the in-frame clones, and not every one. Of around 55,000 clones listed, 93% were seen once; the top ten hold around 4%. This sample was included in a study of T cell changes during pregnancy in multiple sclerosis. V usage is TRBV2 and J usage is TRBJ1-2, with a possible D match to TRBD1 (6 bases). The sequencing used CD8+ T cells from peripheral blood mononuclear cells, collected in the second trimester of pregnancy. This TCR was sampled from a female donor with multiple sclerosis, enrolled in a pregnancy study. The DNA for the CDR3 is TGTGCCAGCAGAGTACGGGGGGCACTTAACTATGGCTACACCTTC. It encodes CASRVRGALNYGYTF.